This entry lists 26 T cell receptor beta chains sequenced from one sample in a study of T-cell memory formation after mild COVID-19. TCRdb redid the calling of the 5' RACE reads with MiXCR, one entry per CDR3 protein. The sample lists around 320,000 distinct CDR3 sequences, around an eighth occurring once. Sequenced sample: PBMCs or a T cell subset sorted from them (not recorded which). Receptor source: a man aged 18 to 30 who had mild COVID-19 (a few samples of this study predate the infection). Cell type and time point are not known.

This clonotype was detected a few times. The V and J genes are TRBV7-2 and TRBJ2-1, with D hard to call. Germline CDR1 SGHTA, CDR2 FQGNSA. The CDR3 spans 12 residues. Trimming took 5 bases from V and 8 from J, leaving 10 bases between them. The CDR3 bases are TGTGCCAGCAGCCAGTCGGGTTATGAGCAGTTCTTC. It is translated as CASSQSGYEQFF.

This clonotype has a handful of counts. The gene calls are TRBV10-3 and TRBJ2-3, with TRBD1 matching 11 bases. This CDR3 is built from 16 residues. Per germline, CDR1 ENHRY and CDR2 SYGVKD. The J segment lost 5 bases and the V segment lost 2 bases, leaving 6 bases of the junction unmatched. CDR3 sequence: CAISEGQGAAVDTQYF. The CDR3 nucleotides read TGTGCCATCAGTGAGGGACAGGGGGCGGCCGTAGATACGCAGTATTTT.

CDR3 loop: CASTPLVPGEQFF. CDR3 bases: TGTGCCAGCACCCCACTAGTCCCCGGTGAGCAGTTCTTC. The rearrangement links TRBV7-2 to TRBJ2-1, with a possible D match to TRBD2 (5 bases). Trimming pared 7 bases from V and 9 bases from J, leaving 16 bases between. In germline, CDR1 is SGHTA, CDR2 FQGNSA. CDR3 length: 13 amino acids.

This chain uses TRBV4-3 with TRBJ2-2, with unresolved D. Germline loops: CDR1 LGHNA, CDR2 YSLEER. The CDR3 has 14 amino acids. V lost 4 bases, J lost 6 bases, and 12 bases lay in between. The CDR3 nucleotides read TGCGCCAGCAGCCCTCCACGAGGATCCGGGGAGCTGTTTTTT. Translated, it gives CASSPPRGSGELFF.

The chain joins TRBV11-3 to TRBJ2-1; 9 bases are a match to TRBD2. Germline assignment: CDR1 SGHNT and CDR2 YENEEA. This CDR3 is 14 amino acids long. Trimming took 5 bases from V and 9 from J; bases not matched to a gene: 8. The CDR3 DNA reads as TGTGCCAGCAGCACGGGACTAGCCGGGGGTGAGCAGTTCTTC. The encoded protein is CASSTGLAGGEQFF.

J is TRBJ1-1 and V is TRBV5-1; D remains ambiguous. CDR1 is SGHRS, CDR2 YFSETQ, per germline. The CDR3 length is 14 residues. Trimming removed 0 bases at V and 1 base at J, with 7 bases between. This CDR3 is CASSLVSANTEAFF. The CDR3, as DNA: TGCGCCAGCAGCTTGGTTTCCGCGAACACTGAAGCTTTCTTT.

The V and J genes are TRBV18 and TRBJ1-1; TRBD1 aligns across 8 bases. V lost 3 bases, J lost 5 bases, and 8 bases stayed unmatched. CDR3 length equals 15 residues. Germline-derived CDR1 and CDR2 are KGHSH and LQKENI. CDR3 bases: TGTGCCAGCTCACCGACAGGGGCTCCCCTAACTGAAGCTTTCTTT. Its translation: CASSPTGAPLTEAFF.

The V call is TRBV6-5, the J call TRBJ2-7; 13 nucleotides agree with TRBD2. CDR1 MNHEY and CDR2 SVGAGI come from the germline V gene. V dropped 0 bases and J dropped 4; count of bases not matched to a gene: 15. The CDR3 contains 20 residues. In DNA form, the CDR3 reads TGTGCCAGCAGTTACTCCTATACTAGCGGGGGGGCCCTGATCGGGTACGAGCAGTACGTC. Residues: CASSYSYTSGGALIGYEQYV.

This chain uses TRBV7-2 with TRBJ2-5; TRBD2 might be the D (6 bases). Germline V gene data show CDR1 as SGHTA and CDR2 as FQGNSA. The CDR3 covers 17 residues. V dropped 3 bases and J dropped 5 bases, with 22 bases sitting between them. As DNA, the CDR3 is TGTGCCAGCAGCTTCGGTGGGTTGGCCGGCGGAGGGGAGACCCAGTACTTC. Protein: CASSFGGLAGGGETQYF.

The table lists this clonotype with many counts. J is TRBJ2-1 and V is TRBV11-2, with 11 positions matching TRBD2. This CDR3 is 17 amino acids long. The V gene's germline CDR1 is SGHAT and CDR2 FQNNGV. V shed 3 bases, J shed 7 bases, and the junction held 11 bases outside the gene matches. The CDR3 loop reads CASSFPSGGRLGNEQFF. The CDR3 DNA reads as TGTGCCAGCAGCTTTCCTAGCGGGGGGCGACTGGGGAATGAGCAGTTCTTC. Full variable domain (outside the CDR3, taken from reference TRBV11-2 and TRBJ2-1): EAGVAQSPRYKIIEKRQSVAFWCNPISGHATLYWYQQILGQGPKLLIQFQNNGVVDDSQLPKDRFSAERLKGVDSTLKIQPAKLEDSAVYLCASSFPSGGRLGNEQFFGPGTRLTVL.

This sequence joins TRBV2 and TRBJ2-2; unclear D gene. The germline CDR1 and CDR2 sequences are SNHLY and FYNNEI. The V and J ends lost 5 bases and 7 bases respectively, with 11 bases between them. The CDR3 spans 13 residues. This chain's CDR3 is CASSNKIDGELFF. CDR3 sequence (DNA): TGTGCCAGCAGTAATAAAATAGACGGGGAGCTGTTTTTT.

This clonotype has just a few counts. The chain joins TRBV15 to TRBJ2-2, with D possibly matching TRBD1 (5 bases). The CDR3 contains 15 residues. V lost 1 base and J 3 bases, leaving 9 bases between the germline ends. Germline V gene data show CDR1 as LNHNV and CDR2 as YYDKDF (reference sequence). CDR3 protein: CATSRAGQYTGELFF. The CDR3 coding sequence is TGTGCCACCAGCAGAGCAGGGCAGTACACCGGGGAGCTGTTTTTT.

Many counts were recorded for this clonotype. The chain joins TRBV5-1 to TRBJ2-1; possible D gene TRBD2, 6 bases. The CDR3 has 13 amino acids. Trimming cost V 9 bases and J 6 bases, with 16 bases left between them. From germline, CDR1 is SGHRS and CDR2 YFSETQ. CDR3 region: CATRAGLGNEQFF. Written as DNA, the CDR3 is TGCGCCACACGTGCGGGGCTCGGCAATGAGCAGTTCTTC.

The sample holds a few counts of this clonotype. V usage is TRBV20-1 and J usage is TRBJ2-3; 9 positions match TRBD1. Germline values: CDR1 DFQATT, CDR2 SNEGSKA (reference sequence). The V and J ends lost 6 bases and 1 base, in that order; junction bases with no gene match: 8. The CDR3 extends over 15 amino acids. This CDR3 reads CSAIGGQGRTDTQYF. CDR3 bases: TGCAGTGCCATCGGGGGACAGGGACGCACAGATACGCAGTATTTT.

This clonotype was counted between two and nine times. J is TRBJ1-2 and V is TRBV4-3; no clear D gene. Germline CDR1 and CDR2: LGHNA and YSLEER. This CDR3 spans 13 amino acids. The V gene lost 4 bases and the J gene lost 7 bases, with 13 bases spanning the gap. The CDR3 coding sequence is TGCGCCAGCAGCCCGACCGTTGCTGGTGGCTACACCTTC. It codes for CASSPTVAGGYTF.

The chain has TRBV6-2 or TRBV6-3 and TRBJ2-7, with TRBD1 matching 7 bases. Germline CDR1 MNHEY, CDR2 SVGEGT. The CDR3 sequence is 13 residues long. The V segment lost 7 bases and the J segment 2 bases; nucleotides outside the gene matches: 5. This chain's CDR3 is CASTTGQTYEQYF. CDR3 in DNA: TGTGCCAGCACCACGGGACAGACCTACGAGCAGTACTTC.

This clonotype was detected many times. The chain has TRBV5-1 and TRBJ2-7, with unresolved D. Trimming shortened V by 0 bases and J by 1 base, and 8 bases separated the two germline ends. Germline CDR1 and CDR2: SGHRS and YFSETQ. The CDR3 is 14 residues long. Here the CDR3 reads CASSLGGVSYEQYV. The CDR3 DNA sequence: TGCGCCAGCAGCTTGGGGGGTGTTTCCTACGAGCAGTACGTC.

The CDR3 bases are TGTGCCAGCAGCTTGGCCCAGGGTGGCCAGCCCCAGCATTTT. It specifies CASSLAQGGQPQHF. V gene TRBV5-8 combines with J gene TRBJ1-5, with D tentatively TRBD1 (5 bases). The CDR3 covers 14 residues. Trimming cost V 0 bases and J 7 bases, with 11 bases left between them. Germline V gene sequence: CDR1 SGHTS, CDR2 YDEGEE.

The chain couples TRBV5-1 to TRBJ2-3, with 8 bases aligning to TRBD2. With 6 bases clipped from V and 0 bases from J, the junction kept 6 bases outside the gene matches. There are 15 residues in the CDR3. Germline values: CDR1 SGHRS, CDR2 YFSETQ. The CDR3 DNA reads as TGCGCCAGCAACCGTGGACTAGCTAGCACAGATACGCAGTATTTT. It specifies CASNRGLASTDTQYF.

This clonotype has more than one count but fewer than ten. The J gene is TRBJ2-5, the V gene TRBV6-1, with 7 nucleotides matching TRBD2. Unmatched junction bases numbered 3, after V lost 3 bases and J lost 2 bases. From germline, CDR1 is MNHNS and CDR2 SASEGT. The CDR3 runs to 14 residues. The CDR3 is CASSDRGEQETQYF. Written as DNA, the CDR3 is TGTGCCAGCAGTGACCGGGGGGAGCAAGAGACCCAGTACTTC.

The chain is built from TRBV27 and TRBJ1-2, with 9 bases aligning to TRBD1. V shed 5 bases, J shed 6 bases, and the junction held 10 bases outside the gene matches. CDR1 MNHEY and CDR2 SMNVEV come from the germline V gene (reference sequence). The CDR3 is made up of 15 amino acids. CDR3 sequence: CASSHQPGQGNGYTF. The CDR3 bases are TGTGCCAGCAGTCACCAACCGGGACAGGGTAATGGCTACACCTTC.

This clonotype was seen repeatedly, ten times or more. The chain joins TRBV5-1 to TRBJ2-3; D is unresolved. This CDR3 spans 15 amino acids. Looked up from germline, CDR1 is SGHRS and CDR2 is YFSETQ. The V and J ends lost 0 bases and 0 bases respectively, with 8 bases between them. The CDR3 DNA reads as TGCGCCAGCAGCTTGGCGCCCAGAAGCACAGATACGCAGTATTTT. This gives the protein CASSLAPRSTDTQYF.

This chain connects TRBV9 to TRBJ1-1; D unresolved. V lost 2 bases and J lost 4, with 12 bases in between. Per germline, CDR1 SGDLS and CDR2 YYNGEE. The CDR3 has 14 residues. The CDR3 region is CASSVGSGTTEAFF. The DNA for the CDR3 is TGTGCCAGCAGCGTGGGGTCAGGAACCACTGAAGCTTTCTTT.

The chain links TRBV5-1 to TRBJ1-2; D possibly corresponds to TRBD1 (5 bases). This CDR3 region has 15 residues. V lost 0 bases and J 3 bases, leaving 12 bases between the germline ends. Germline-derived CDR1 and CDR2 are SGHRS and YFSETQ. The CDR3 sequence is CASSLARGVDYGYTF. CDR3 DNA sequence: TGCGCCAGCAGCTTGGCCCGAGGGGTTGACTATGGCTACACCTTC.

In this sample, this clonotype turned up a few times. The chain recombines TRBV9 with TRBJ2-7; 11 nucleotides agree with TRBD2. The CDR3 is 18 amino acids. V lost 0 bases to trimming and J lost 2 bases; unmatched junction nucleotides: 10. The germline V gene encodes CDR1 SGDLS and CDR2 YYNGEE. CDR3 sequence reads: CASSVGVTSGDHTYEQYF. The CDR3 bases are TGTGCCAGCAGCGTAGGTGTGACTAGCGGGGACCATACCTACGAGCAGTACTTC.

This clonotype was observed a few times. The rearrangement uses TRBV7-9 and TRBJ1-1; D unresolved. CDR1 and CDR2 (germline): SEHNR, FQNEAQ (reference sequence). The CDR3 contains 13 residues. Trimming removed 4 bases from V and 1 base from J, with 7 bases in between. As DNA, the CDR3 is TGTGCCAGCAGCTCACACGGGAACACTGAAGCTTTCTTT. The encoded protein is CASSSHGNTEAFF.